Sequencing of this TCR beta chain was carried out in a study of Graves' ophthalmopathy and Graves' hyperthyroidism (dated by TCRdb to the late 2010s). Concerning the study at large: A patient counted as having stable hyperthyroidism if there was no progression to ophthalmopathy within 18 months of follow-up. TCR beta repertoire signatures were used to distinguish Graves' ophthalmopathy from Graves' hyperthyroidism and to predict progression to ophthalmopathy. In total, 135 blood samples were TCR-sequenced: some 40 ophthalmopathy, some 75 hyperthyroidism and about 17 hyperthyroidism-to-ophthalmopathy patients. To explore V-J signatures distinguishing ophthalmopathy from hyperthyroidism, a discovery set of about a hundred patients (roughly 42 ophthalmopathy, some 55 stable hyperthyroidism) was enrolled. For independent validation, a separate cohort was made up of roughly 19 hyperthyroidism patients plus 17 patients who later progressed from hyperthyroidism to ophthalmopathy. In more than five hyperthyroidism patients, T-cell repertoires of thyroid tissue and blood were compared. Once sampling was done, hyperthyroidism patients were given methimazole at a starting dose of 30 mg daily, while ophthalmopathy patients were given high-dose intravenous methylprednisolone. Overall study outcomes, separate from this receptor: In cross-validation, the 13-signature model distinguished ophthalmopathy from stable hyperthyroidism with 87.88% sensitivity and around 84% specificity, while in the test set the corresponding values were roughly 80% and 75%. Most expanded thyroid clonotypes with frequency above 0.001 were also detected in blood, suggesting blood repertoires may reflect the thyroid immune response. In validation, the model predicted ophthalmopathy progression with less than 71% sensitivity and approximately 72% specificity; some 13 predicted patients were CT-confirmed with GO in a median of 6.5 months. Sample size was not statistically predetermined, and group allocation was not concealed from the investigators.

Taken from the germline V gene, the CDR1 and CDR2 loops are SGDLS and YYNGEE. The CDR3 goes from the cysteine to the phenylalanine over 16 residues. Only the CDR3 part of the read is kept: 48 bases, read in frame from the first base. Hyperthyroidism patients were newly diagnosed, with disease duration under 2 months, and aged 18 to 65 years. Patients with other autoimmune diseases, uncontrolled infections, pregnancy or lactation were excluded from the study. Diagnosis was based on clinical symptoms, serum thyroxine, TRAb, thyroid ultrasound and orbital computed tomography. Total RNA was extracted with Trizol reagent and quality-checked on an Agilent 2100 Bioanalyzer. For repertoire sequencing, TCR beta CDR3 regions were amplified from RNA transcripts. HTBI primers and the Qiagen OneStep RT-PCR kit were used in a first-round RT-PCR, which was followed by a second-round multiplex PCR, size selection and purification. The libraries underwent paired-end sequencing with 100 bp reads on an Illumina HiSeq2000. The paper's data handling went like this. SOAPnuke was used for read processing, and reads with adapters, uncalled bases, a mean Phred below 15, or no exact constant-primer or identifier match were discarded. High-quality paired reads were merged with COPE v1.2.5. Each unique nucleotide sequence was treated as a clonotype, and MiTCR v1.1 was used to align the clonotypes to the IMGT TRB V, D and J references. The analysis was limited to V-J combinations with a frequency above 0.0001, which together covered 99.2% of repertoires. For each V-J combination, a TCR clonal expansion and chaos score was defined as F50 clonal expansion divided by the chaos observed in the TCRdist matrix. Features were reduced by Welch's t-statistics and random forest to about a dozen V-J combinations, which fed a naive Bayes classifier. The similarity between thyroid and blood repertoires was quantified using the Morisita-Horn index. TCRdb reworked the public reads: Q25 trimming with fastp, MiXCR clone assembly, productive beta chains retained. Each entry merges the rows of one CDR3 protein and shows their most common DNA and genes. It is TCRdb's table, rather than the study itself, that gives the V and J calls and clone size. This sample lists over a million distinct CDR3 sequences; around a third were detected once. Of the sample, over 8.5% is held by the ten largest clones.

About this clonotype itself: Its target antigen remains unknown. Its ends do not fully match the called genes, so a read error is possible.

This clonotype was sampled from an adult man with Graves' hyperthyroidism. This chain joins TRBV9 to TRBJ2-3, and the D gene may be TRBD2, 5 bases matching. What was sequenced was peripheral blood or thyroid tissue (not recorded which). Here the CDR3 is given as CASRRGLARDTDTQYF. The sequence in DNA is TGCGCCAGCAGACGTGGACTTGCCCGTGACACAGATACGCAGTATTTT. Joined to the reference TRBV9 and TRBJ2-3 proteins, this CDR3 gives the full variable domain: DSGVTQTPKHLITATGQRVTLRCSPRSGDLSVYWYQQSLDQGLQFLIQYYNGEERAKGNILERFSAQQFPDLHSELNLSSLELGDSALYFCASRRGLARDTDTQYFGPGTRLTVL.